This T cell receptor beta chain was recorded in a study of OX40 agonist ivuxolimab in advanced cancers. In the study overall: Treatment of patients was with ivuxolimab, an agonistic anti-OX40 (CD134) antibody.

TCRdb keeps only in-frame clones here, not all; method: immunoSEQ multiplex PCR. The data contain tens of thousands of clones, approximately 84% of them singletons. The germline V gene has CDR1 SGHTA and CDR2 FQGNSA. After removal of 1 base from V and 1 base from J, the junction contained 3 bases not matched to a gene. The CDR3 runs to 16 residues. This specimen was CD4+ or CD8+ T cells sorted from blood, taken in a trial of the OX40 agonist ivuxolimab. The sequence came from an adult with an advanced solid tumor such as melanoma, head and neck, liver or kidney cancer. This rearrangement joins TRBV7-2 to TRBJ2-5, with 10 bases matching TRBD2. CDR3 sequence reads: CASSLGIAGGQETQYF. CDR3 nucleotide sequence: TGTGCCAGCAGCTTAGGGATAGCGGGGGGCCAAGAGACCCAGTACTTC.